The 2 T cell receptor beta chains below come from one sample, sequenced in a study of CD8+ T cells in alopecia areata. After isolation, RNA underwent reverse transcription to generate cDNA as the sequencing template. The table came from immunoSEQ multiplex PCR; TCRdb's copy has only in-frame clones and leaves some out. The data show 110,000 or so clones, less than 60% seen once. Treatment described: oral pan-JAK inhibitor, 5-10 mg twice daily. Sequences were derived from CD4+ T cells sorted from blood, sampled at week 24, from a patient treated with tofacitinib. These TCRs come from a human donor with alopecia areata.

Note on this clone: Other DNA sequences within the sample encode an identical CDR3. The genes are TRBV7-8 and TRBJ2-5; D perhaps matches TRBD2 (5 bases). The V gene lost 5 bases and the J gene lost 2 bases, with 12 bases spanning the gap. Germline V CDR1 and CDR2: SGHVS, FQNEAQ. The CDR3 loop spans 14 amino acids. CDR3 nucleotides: TGTGCCAGCAGCCCGCGACGGACTCAAGAGACCCAGTACTTC. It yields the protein CASSPRRTQETQYF.

CDR3 DNA sequence: TGTGCCACCAGCAGAGATTCGTCACGGGAGACCCAGTACTTC. Protein product: CATSRDSSRETQYF. J is TRBJ2-5 and V is TRBV15, with D uncertain. This CDR3 has 14 amino acids. Trimming removed 0 bases from V and 5 bases from J, with 10 bases in between. CDR1 is LNHNV and CDR2 is YYDKDF in the germline V gene (reference sequence).